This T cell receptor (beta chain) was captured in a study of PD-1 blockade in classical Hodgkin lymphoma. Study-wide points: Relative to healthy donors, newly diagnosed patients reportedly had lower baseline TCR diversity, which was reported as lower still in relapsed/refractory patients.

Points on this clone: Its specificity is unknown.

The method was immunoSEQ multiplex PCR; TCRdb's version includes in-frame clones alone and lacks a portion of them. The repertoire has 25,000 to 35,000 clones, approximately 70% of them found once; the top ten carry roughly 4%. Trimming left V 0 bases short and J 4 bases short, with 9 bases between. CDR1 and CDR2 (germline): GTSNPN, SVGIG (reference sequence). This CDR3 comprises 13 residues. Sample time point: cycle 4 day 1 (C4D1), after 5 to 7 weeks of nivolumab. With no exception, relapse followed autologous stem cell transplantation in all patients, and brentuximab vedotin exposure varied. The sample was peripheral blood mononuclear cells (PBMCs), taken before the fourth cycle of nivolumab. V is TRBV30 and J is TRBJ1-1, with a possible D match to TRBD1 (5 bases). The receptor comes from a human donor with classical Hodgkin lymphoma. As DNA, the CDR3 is TGTGCCTGGAGTGTATTCGGGGGCACTGAAGCTTTCTTT. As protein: CAWSVFGGTEAFF.